This TCR beta chain is drawn from a study of graft-versus-host responses after intestinal transplantation (dated by TCRdb to the early 2020s). Context from the whole study: The transplants that recipients received were multivisceral, liver-intestinal, or isolated intestinal. The cohort enrolled approximately 24 intestinal transplant recipients, one of whom was a retransplant, and a few patients without pretransplant specimens were excluded. After intestinal transplantation, graft-versus-host and host-versus-graft alloreactive T cell clones were followed in the graft, circulation and bone marrow using bulk TCR-beta CDR3 sequencing. Alloreactive clones were identified by sequencing pre-transplant mixed lymphocyte reaction products and comparing them with unstimulated pre-transplant donor and recipient T cells. Rather than going through the commercial service, samples from a few later patients were sequenced in-house on an Illumina MiSeq and processed with MiXCR. Anti-thymocyte globulin induction was given to all recipients, followed by maintenance tacrolimus and steroids for approximately three years. A peak of at least 4% donor T cells among recipient peripheral blood mononuclear cells was the definition used for donor T cell macrochimerism.

About this clone itself: No much larger clonotype is one base removed from it; base qualities were not supplied.

The sample's time point label, decoded: cells obtained before transplantation from donor or recipient. Mixed lymphocyte reactions plated some 200,000 CFSE-labeled pre-transplant responders with some 200,000 irradiated violet-dye-labeled stimulators and were cultured for five to seven days. Proliferating CD3+CD4+CFSE-low and CD3+CD8+CFSE-low responder cells were FACS-sorted on a BD Influx sorter after the mixed lymphocyte reaction. Library generation was performed with the immunoSEQ multiplex PCR assay. For most patients, genomic DNA was isolated with the Qiagen DNeasy Blood and Tissue Kit and shipped frozen to Adaptive Biotechnologies for TCR sequencing. For most patients, high-throughput TCR-beta CDR3 sequencing of genomic DNA was performed by Adaptive Biotechnologies. As for how the authors treated the data: Adaptive's ImmunoSEQ software supplied the TCR sequencing data for 18 patients, while MiXCR and VDJtools were used to process three other patients. CD4 versus CD8 sorting errors were corrected by removing sequences found in both subsets at a frequency ratio below 5:1. CDR3 nucleotide sequences shared by donor and recipient were removed because the origin of these sequences could not be assigned. Alloreactive clones required at least 2-fold expansion over unstimulated cells and minimum CFSE-low frequency of 0.002% (template counts) or 0.001% (read counts). Clones were considered mappable if detected in sequenced pre-transplant spleen, lymph node, or MLR CFSE-low populations of the donor or recipient. Cumulative frequency of alloreactive clones was calculated as a percentage of all sequences weighted by copy number. TCRdb took this table from immuneACCESS and kept in-frame rearrangements with V and J called. Such tables lack part of the clones; where checked against another copy, unresolved V genes explain under half of the gap, and the rest is unexplained. V, J and clone size were drawn from that table, and D and trimming were deduced from the DNA. This sample is represented by some 3,900 clones; 40% to 50% of them were singletons. About 6.4% of the sample is in the top ten clones.

Reading the germline V gene gives CDR1 MGHRA and CDR2 YSYEKL. Clipping removes 8 bases from V and 0 bases from J, with 7 as the unmatched junction base count. The CDR3, cysteine through phenylalanine, is 16 amino acids long. Just CDR3 DNA is preserved here, 48 bases in frame from base 1. General study outcomes and caveats: In patients with donor T cell macrochimerism, the allografts had high GvH to HvG T cell clonal ratios. Conclusions were limited by the relatively low number and heterogeneity of intestinal transplant patients. Early after transplant, peak levels of circulating GvH clones were found to be associated with declines in HvG clones. GvH clones turned up in recipient bone marrow, with some appearing earlier in ileal mucosa or blood, a pattern consistent with an intestinal mucosal origin.

The sequenced sample was alloreactive CD8+ T cells from a mixed lymphocyte reaction culture, obtained before transplantation. The cell subset or site label corresponds to: CFSE-low proliferating T cells sorted from roughly 6-day pre-transplant mixed lymphocyte reaction (GvH or HvG direction). Recombination joined TRBV4-1 with TRBJ2-6, with 7 junctional bases fitting TRBD1. This clonotype was obtained from a human patient who was an organ donor for intestinal transplantation. This receptor carries the CDR3 CASRGQASSGANVLTF. Read as DNA, the sequence is TGCGCCAGCCGAGGACAGGCTTCCTCTGGGGCCAACGTCCTGACTTTC.